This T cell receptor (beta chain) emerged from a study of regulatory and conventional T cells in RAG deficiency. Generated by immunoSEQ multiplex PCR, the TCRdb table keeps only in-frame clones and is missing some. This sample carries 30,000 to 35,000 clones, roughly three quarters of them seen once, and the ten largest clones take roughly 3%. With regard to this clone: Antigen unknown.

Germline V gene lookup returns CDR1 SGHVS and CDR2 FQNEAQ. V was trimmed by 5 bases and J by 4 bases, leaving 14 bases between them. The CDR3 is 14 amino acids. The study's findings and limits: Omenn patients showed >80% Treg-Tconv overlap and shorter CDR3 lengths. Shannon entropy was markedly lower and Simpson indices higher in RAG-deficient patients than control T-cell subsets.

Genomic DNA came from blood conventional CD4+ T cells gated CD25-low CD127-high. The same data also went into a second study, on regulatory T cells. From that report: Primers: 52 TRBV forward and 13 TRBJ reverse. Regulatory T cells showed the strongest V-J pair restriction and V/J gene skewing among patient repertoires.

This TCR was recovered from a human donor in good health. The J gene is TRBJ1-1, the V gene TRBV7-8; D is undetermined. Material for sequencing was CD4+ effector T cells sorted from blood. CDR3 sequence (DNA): TGTGCCAGCAGCATTCAGGACGGGCGCACTGAAGCTTTCTTT. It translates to CASSIQDGRTEAFF.